This entry lists 8 T cell receptor beta chains sequenced from one sample in a study of tumor-infiltrating lymphocytes in primary liver carcinoma (dated by TCRdb to about 2017). Blood RNA was extracted from unsorted whole blood using TRIzol reagent, and germline DNA was obtained with the DNeasy Blood & Tissue kit. Sequencing was carried out with an Illumina HiSeq 2500. TCRbeta-specific cDNA was reverse-transcribed from 500 ng total RNA using a constant-region primer and ProtoScript II reverse transcriptase. The TCRbeta libraries were prepared through three rounds of nested multiplex PCR following a slightly modified ARM-PCR procedure. Multiplex TRBV1-TRBV30 forward primers and a Cbeta reverse primer were used in the first two PCR rounds, each of which was run for approximately 11 cycles. TCRdb passed the public sequencing reads through fastp at Q25 and MiXCR, retaining productive beta sequences. Entries are consolidated by CDR3 protein sequence, retaining the most common genes and DNA. The sample contains approximately 300,000 distinct CDR3 sequences, approximately 60% of them found a single time. Roughly 9% of the sample rests with the top ten.

Sequencing input: peripheral blood. The receptors come from a man aged 40-49 years with primary liver carcinoma and hepatitis B virus infection.

This clonotype has at least ten counts. The V call is TRBV4-3, the J call TRBJ1-5; D not certain. The V end lost 1 base, the J end lost 7 bases, and 14 bases lay between the germline ends. The CDR3 loop spans 15 amino acids. From germline, CDR1 is LGHNA and CDR2 YSLEER. CDR3 nucleotide sequence: TGCGCCAGCAGCCAAGGGTTTTTAGGGAGCCAGCCCCAGCATTTT. It codes for CASSQGFLGSQPQHF.

The chain has TRBV28 and TRBJ2-6, with D possibly matching TRBD1 (5 bases). V lost 7 bases to trimming and J lost 0 bases, with 16 bases between them. There are 17 residues in the CDR3. Germline CDR1 and CDR2: MDHEN and SYDVKM. The CDR3 DNA follows: TGTGCCAGCACCGTGGCCAGGGCCCCCTCTGGGGCCAACGTCCTGACTTTC. Amino acid sequence: CASTVARAPSGANVLTF.

Ten or more counts support this clonotype. The chain couples TRBV6-2 or TRBV6-3 to TRBJ2-1, with 11 positions matching TRBD2. There are 14 residues in the CDR3. Germline V gives CDR1 MNHEY, CDR2 SVGEGT. V shed 4 bases and J 7 bases; nucleotides not matched to a gene: 3. CDR3 sequence reads: CASSFSGRENEQFF. The CDR3, as DNA: TGTGCCAGCAGTTTTAGCGGGAGGGAGAATGAGCAGTTCTTC.

Remarks on this clonotype: A much larger clone lies a single base off, so this may be a read error. The V and J genes are TRBV5-4 and TRBJ2-7; 9 bases agree with TRBD2. The ends lost 4 bases at V and 6 bases at J; junction bases unmatched: 14. Looked up from germline, CDR1 is SGHNT and CDR2 is YYREEE (reference sequence). The CDR3 has 16 amino acids. CDR3 coding DNA: TGTGCCAGCAGCGAGACTAGCGGAGGTCGAGGGGCCGAGCAGTACTTC. Protein product: CASSETSGGRGAEQYF.

With respect to this clonotype: One end of the junction is discordant with germline, which a read error may explain. The genes are TRBV5-1 and TRBJ2-2, with 9 nucleotides matching TRBD1. Germline V gene data show CDR1 as SGHRS and CDR2 as YFSETQ. The CDR3 runs 14 residues. The CDR3 DNA is TGCGCCCGCAGCTTGGGGACAGGGAACGGGGAGCTGTTTTTT. It is translated as CARSLGTGNGELFF.

About this clonotype: One end of the junction fails to match germline, which may point to a read error. The chain employs TRBV14 and TRBJ2-3; the D gene is possibly TRBD1 (5 bases). The V gene's germline CDR1 is SGHDN and CDR2 FVKESK. The CDR3 consists of 13 residues. CDR3 in DNA: TGTGCCAGCAACCAAGGATACACAGGTACGCGGTATTTT. As protein: CASNQGYTGTRYF.

This clonotype has at least ten counts. The chain joins TRBV6-2 or TRBV6-3 to TRBJ2-5; 15 nucleotides line up with TRBD2. Germline V gives CDR1 MNHEY, CDR2 SVGEGT. V lost 5 bases to trimming and J lost 4 bases; unmatched junction nucleotides: 5. The CDR3 length is 16 residues. The CDR3 sequence is CASSQPGLAGGETQYF. The CDR3 DNA follows: TGTGCCAGCAGTCAGCCGGGACTAGCGGGAGGAGAGACCCAGTACTTC.

Remarks on this clonotype: A read error may be the cause here, since a much bigger clone is one base away. The gene calls are TRBV6-5 and TRBJ1-1; 9 positions agree with TRBD1. This CDR3 is 16 amino acids long. Germline assignment: CDR1 MNHEY and CDR2 SVGAGI. Written as DNA, the CDR3 is TGTGCCAGCAATTACTCGAACGACAGGGGGTTTACGGAAGCTTTCTTT. Translation gives CASNYSNDRGFTEAFF.